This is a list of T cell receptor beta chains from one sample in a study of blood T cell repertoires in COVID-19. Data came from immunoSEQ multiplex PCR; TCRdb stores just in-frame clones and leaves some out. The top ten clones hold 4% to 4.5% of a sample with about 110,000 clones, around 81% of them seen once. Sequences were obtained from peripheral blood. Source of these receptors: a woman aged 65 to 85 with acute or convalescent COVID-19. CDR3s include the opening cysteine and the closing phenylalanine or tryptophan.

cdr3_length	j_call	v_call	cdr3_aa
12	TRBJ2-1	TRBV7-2	CASRRTGSEQFF
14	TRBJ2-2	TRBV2	CASSGTGYTGELFF
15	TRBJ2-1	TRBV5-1	CASSLNAGVYNEQFF
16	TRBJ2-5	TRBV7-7	CASSPGTGGMGETQYF
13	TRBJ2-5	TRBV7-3	CASSKGVGETQYF
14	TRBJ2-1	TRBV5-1	CASREGLPYNEQFF
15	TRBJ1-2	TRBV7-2	CASSLVAGANYGYTF
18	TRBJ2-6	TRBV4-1	CASSPPGRGLVGANVLTF
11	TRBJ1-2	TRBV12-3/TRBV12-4	CASTGDYGYTF
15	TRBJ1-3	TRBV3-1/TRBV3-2	CASSQEPGSGNTIYF
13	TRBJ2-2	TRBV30	CAWVTSGTGELFF
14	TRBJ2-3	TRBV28	CASRGGVGTDTQYF
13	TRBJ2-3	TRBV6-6	CASSYTAADTQYF
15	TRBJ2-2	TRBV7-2	CASSLRQGLTGELFF
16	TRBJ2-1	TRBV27	CASRRTSGGSYNEQFF
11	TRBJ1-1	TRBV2	CASTGVTEAFF
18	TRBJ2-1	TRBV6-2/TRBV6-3	CASSYSALAGGLYNEQFF
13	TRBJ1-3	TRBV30	CAWRVRITNTIYF
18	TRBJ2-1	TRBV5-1	CASSFELAGKGSYNEQFF
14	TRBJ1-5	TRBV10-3	CAISETGGNQPQHF
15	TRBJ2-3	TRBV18	CASSPTGTSADTQYF
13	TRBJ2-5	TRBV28	CASSLGREGTQYF
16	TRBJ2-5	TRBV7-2	CASSLGVVAGGKTQYF
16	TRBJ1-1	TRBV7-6	CASSLVARGVGTEAFF
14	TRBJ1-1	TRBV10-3	CAISEVKMNTEAFF
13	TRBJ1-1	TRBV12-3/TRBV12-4	CASSLQGNTEAFF
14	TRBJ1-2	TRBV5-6	CASSHREGYYGYTF
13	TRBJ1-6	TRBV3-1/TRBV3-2	CASSQDLNSPLHF
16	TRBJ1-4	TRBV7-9	CASSYGGTATNEKLFF
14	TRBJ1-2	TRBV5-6	CASIVTGRNYGYTF
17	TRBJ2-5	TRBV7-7	CASSPYLTGRYQETQYF